The rows below give T cell receptor beta chains drawn from one sample of a study of spatial heterogeneity in lung cancer. TCRdb itself ran the 5' RACE reads through MiXCR, one entry per CDR3 protein. This table has roughly 72,000 distinct CDR3 sequences, roughly 8.9% appearing once. The sample in question was PBMCs, obtained at follow-up. These receptors all come from a female donor with early-stage non-small cell lung cancer. The CDR3 runs from the conserved cysteine through the conserved F or W. Each record gives: J gene, V gene, D gene, CDR3 protein. D genes are given only for firm matches.

TRBJ2-2	TRBV28	-	CASSENTGELFF
TRBJ1-6	TRBV6-1	-	CASSRNPQGASPLHF
TRBJ2-3	TRBV3-1	-	CASSPDWEEDTQYF
TRBJ2-3	TRBV18	TRBD2	CASSPPSSGRGTDTQYF
TRBJ2-1	TRBV6-1	TRBD2	CASKTSGEGGEQFF
TRBJ2-5	TRBV4-2	TRBD1	CASSQVPTGAQETQYF
TRBJ2-2	TRBV11-2	-	CASSRPASRELFF
TRBJ2-2	TRBV14	-	CASSLHGLNTGELFF
TRBJ2-3	TRBV5-5	TRBD2	CASSFLAGELATQYF
TRBJ1-5	TRBV28	-	CASRRDTDGNQPQHF
TRBJ2-7	TRBV7-9	TRBD2	CASSTNSPGLAGGIYEQYF
TRBJ2-2	TRBV5-1	-	CASTWGISGSGELFF
TRBJ2-1	TRBV6-5	-	CASNTPDRSEQFF
TRBJ1-1	TRBV4-1	-	CASSPLGGRNTEAFF
TRBJ2-1	TRBV6-4	-	CASNPPGTGNEQFF
TRBJ2-2	TRBV6-5	-	CASRIAENAGELFF
TRBJ1-3	TRBV5-1	-	CASSQDDGASGNTIYF
TRBJ2-1	TRBV11-2	TRBD2	CASSLDRPTTSGRFYNEQFF
TRBJ2-7	TRBV28	-	CASTLRGSSYEQYF
TRBJ2-7	TRBV19	TRBD1	CASSPGTALYEQYF
TRBJ2-6	TRBV27	TRBD2	CASSARGGWISGANVLTF
TRBJ2-1	TRBV5-1	TRBD2	CASSLTSGSQNEQFF
TRBJ2-6	TRBV10-3	-	CAITPGRESGANVLTF